This T cell receptor (beta chain) was identified in a study of glioma-infiltrating T cells. In its sample, this clonotype was seen a few times. A clone one base away is much larger, so this may be a read error. Using RNA template, CDR3s of TCR alpha and beta were amplified with iRepertoire arm-PCR. For one-step reverse transcription and amplification, roughly 100-400 ng of tissue mRNA or PBMC total RNA was used. TCRdb redid the calling of the multiplex PCR reads with MiXCR, one entry per CDR3 protein. The data hold around 90,000 distinct CDR3 sequences, with approximately 40% observed a single time. This CDR3 has 13 amino acids. Germline V CDR1 and CDR2: SNHLY, FYNNEI.

This chain connects TRBV2 to TRBJ2-7; D might be TRBD1 (5 bases). The sequenced sample consisted of glioma tissue, nonneoplastic brain tissue, or PBMCs (not recorded which). The sequence was collected from a human donor with low-grade glioma or glioblastoma, undergoing nonglioma brain surgery, or in good health (not recorded which). This CDR3 is CASSFQGFYEQYF. CDR3 nucleotide sequence: TGTGCTTCGAGTTTTCAGGGATTCTACGAGCAGTACTTC.